This TCR beta chain was captured by sequencing in a study of response to subunit inactivated influenza vaccine. Overall study findings and caveats: A suggestion made by the authors is that each seasonal influenza vaccination recruits few new T cells.

TCRdb reanalysed the RT-PCR reads using MiXCR and keeps one entry per CDR3 protein. The sample includes hundreds of thousands of distinct CDR3 sequences, 13% of them seen just once. Concerning this clonotype: Its antigen is unknown.

The clonotype comes from a man aged 50-60 years who received an inactivated influenza vaccine. Sequenced here: PBMCs from blood, sampled roughly 45 days after vaccination.

DNA for the CDR3: TGCAGTGCTAGTGGGATGCGGGTAATAAACAATGAGCAGTTCTTC. Translation gives CSASGMRVINNEQFF. This chain uses TRBV20-1 with TRBJ2-1; weak D call: TRBD2 (5 bases). Germline values: CDR1 DFQATT, CDR2 SNEGSKA (reference sequence). CDR3 length equals 15 residues. V lost 3 bases and J 5 bases, leaving 17 bases between the germline ends.